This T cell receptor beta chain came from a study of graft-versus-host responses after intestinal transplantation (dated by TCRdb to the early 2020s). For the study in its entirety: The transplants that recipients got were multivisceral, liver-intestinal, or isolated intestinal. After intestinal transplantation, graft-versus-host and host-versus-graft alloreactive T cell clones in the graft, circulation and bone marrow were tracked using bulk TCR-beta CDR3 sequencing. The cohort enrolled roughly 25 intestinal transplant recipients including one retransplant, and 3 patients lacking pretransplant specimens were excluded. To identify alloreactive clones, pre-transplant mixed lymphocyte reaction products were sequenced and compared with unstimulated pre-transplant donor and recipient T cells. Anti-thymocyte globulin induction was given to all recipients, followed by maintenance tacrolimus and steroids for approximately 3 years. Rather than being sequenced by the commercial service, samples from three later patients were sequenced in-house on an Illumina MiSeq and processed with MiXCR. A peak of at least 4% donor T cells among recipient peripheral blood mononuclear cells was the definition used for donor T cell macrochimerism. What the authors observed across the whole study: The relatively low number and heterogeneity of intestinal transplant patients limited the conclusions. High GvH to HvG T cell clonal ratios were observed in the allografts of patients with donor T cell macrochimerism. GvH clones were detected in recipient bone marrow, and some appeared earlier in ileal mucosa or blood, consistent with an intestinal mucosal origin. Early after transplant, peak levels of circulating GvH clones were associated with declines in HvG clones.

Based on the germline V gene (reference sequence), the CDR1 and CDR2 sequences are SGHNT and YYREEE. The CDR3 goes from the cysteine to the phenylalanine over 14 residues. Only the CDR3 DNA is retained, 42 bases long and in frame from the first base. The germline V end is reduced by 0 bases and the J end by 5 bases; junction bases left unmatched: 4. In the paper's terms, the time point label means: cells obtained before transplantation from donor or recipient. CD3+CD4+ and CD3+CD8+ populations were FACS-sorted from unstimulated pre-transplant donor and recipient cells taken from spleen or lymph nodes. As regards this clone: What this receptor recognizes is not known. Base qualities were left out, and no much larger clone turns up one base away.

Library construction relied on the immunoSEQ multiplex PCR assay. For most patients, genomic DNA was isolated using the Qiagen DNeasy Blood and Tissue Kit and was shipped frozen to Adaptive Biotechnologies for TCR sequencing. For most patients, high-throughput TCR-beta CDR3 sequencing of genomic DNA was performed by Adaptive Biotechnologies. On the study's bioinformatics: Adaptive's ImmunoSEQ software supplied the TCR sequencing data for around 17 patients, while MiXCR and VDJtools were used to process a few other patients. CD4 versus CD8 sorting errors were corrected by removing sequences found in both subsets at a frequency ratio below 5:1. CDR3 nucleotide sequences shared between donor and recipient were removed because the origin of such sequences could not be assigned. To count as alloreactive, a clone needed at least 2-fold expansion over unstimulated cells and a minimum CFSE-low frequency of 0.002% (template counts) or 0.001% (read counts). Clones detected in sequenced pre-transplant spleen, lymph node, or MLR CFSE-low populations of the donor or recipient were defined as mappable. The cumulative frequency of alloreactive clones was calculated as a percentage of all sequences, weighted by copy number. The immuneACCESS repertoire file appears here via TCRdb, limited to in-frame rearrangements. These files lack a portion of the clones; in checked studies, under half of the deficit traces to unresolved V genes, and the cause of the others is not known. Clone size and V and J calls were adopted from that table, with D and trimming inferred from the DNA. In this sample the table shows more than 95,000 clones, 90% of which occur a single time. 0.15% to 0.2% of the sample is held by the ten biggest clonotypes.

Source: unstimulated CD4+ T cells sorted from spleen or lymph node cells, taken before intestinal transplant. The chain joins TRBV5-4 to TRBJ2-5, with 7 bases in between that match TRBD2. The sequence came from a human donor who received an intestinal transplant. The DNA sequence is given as TGTGCCAGCAGCTTGGCGGGAGGAGGGGAGACCCAGTACTTC. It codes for CASSLAGGGETQYF.